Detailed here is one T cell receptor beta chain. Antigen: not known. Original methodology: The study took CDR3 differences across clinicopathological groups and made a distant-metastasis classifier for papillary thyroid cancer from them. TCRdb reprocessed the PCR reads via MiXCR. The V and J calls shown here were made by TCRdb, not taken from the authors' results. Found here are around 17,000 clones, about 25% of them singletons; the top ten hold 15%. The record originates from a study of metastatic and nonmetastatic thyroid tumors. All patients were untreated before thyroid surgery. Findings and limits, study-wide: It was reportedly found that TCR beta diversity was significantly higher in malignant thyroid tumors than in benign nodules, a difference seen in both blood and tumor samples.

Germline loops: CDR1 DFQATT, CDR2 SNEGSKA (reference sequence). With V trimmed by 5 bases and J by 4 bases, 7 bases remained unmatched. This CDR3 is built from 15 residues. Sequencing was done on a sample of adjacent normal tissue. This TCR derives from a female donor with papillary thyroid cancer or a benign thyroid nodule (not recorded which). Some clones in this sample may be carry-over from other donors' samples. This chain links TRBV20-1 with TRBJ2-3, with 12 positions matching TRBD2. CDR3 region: CSASLTSGSADTQYF. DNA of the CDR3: TGCAGTGCTTCTCTGACTAGCGGGAGCGCAGATACGCAGTATTTT.